This T cell receptor (beta chain) was captured in a study of beta chain features in type 1 diabetes. Study conclusions and caveats: The naive, central memory and Treg TCRB repertoires showed an apparent similarity that was greater among patients than among healthy donors. In all four CD4+ subsets, TCRB CDR3 length was significantly, moderately reduced in type 1 diabetes. No resolution was reached here on whether HLA type influences TCRB rearrangement.

The germline V gene encodes CDR1 MDHEN and CDR2 SYDVKM. V was clipped by 6 bases and J by 6 bases, with 9 bases between them. This CDR3 region has 12 residues. Worth noting for this clone: Its antigen is unidentified.

cDNA synthesis used the whole RNA isolate, giving expressed TCRB sequences. TCRdb's copy holds only in-frame clones and misses some; the assay was immunoSEQ multiplex PCR. Of some 300,000 clones in the sample, around 7.3% were seen once. The V gene is TRBV28, the J gene TRBJ2-1; D gene unclear. The sequenced sample was central memory CD4+ T cells from blood. The receptor's source is a woman aged 18-29 years in good health. The CDR3 here is CASRSPLNEQFF. The CDR3 coding sequence is TGTGCCAGCAGAAGCCCCCTCAATGAGCAGTTCTTC. Complete variable domain (other parts from reference TRBV28 and TRBJ2-1): DVKVTQSSRYLVKRTGEKVFLECVQDMDHENMFWYRQDPGLGLRLIYFSYDVKMKEKGDIPEGYSVSREKKERFSLILESASTNQTSMYLCASRSPLNEQFFGPGTRLTVL.